Each of the 12 T cell receptor beta chains below was sequenced from the same sample in a study of T cells in Graves' hyperthyroidism and ophthalmopathy. Amplification of TCR beta CDR3 regions used RNA as the template. The HTBI set primed first-round TCR CDR3 RT-PCR. TCRdb re-called the multiplex PCR reads with MiXCR, one entry per CDR3 protein. The data show hundreds of thousands of distinct CDR3 sequences, more than 14% seen once. Input material: blood. Receptor source: a woman aged 45-59 years with Graves' ophthalmopathy.

This clonotype was detected only a few times. This chain links TRBV6-1 with TRBJ2-2; the match to TRBD2 covers 8 bases. The CDR3 runs to 16 residues. The V gene end was trimmed by 7 bases and the J gene end by 8 bases; junction bases not matched to a gene: 15. Looked up from germline, CDR1 is MNHNS and CDR2 is SASEGT. CDR3 DNA: TGTGCCAGCATTCCAGCGGGAGTTCTTGTTACTGGGGAGCTGTTTTTT. Translated, it gives CASIPAGVLVTGELFF.

The chain employs TRBV5-1 and TRBJ2-2, with D perhaps matching TRBD1 or TRBD2 (6 bases each). This CDR3 has 16 amino acids. Trimming removed 3 bases from V and 4 bases from J, with 16 bases in between. Germline CDR1 reads SGHRS; CDR2 reads YFSETQ. The CDR3 sequence: CASSSGAGASTGELFF. CDR3 in DNA: TGCGCCAGCAGCTCGGGAGCAGGGGCGAGCACCGGGGAGCTGTTTTTT.

This clonotype was observed a few times. V usage is TRBV20-1 and J usage is TRBJ2-4, with TRBD2 matching 7 bases. Germline trimming cut 0 bases from V and 0 bases from J; bases unmatched to any gene: 8. CDR1 is DFQATT, CDR2 SNEGSKA, per germline (reference sequence). There are 17 residues in the CDR3. The CDR3 DNA reads as TGCAGTGCTAGAGATTGGCCAGCGGGGCTAGCCAAAAACATTCAGTACTTC. This codes for CSARDWPAGLAKNIQYF.

The V and J genes are TRBV4-3 and TRBJ1-2; tentative D call: TRBD1 (5 bases). Germline CDR1 LGHNA, CDR2 YSLEER. Trimming shortened V by 1 base and J by 8 bases, and 14 bases separated the two germline ends. The CDR3 runs 14 residues. CDR3 DNA sequence: TGCGCCAGCAGCCAAGCCCCGCAGGGTGGAGGCTACACCTTC. Protein product: CASSQAPQGGGYTF.

Only a few counts were recorded for this clonotype. The chain links TRBV29-1 to TRBJ2-3; 7 positions agree with TRBD1. CDR1 and CDR2 (germline): SQVTM, ANQGSEA. The CDR3 is made up of 15 amino acids. V lost 8 bases, J lost 0 bases, and 11 bases stayed unmatched. CDR3 DNA sequence: TGCAGCTTCGACAGGGCTATGTCTAGCACAGATACGCAGTATTTT. Its protein product is CSFDRAMSSTDTQYF.

This clonotype was observed at least ten times. The rearrangement uses TRBV15 and TRBJ2-5; D might be TRBD2 (6 bases). Trimming cost V 1 base and J 5 bases, with 11 bases left between them. CDR3 length: 14 residues. CDR1 is LNHNV and CDR2 is YYDKDF in the germline V gene (reference sequence). CDR3 amino acids: CATSRGGDVETQYF. CDR3 coding DNA: TGTGCCACCAGCAGAGGGGGGGACGTGGAGACCCAGTACTTC.

At least ten counts were recorded for this clonotype. The V gene is TRBV7-3, the J gene TRBJ2-7; maybe TRBD2 (6 bases). With 1 base removed from V and 3 bases from J, the gap between germline ends came to 10 bases. CDR1 and CDR2 (germline): SGHTA, FQGTGA. The length of the CDR3 is 14 residues. In DNA form, the CDR3 reads TGTGCCAGCAGCTTAAGCGGAGGGGTCTACGAGCAGTACTTC. Translated: CASSLSGGVYEQYF.

This clonotype was seen ten or more times. The CDR3 DNA reads TGTGCCAGCAGTTTCTTAGCGGGAGTGAGGGATACGCAGTATTTT. Protein product: CASSFLAGVRDTQYF. This chain connects TRBV27 to TRBJ2-3; TRBD2 matches 9 bases. Germline CDR1 reads MNHEY; CDR2 reads SMNVEV (reference sequence). The junction had 7 bases not matched to a gene; V was cut back by 3 bases and J by 6 bases. The CDR3 spans 15 residues.

The chain recombines TRBV19 with TRBJ2-1; 8 bases agree with TRBD1. J lost 8 bases, V lost 6 bases, and 12 bases had no gene match. The CDR3 totals 15 residues. Germline V lookup: CDR1 LNHDA, CDR2 SQIVND (reference sequence). This CDR3 is CASRPDRGVYDEQFF. The CDR3 DNA is TGTGCCAGTAGACCTGACAGGGGAGTATACGATGAGCAGTTCTTC.

In its sample, this clonotype was seen many times. The V and J genes are TRBV13 and TRBJ2-1, with D perhaps TRBD2 (6 bases). Trimming left V 5 bases short and J 5 bases short, with 22 bases between. CDR3 size: 17 residues. The germline V gene has CDR1 PRHDT and CDR2 FYEKMQ (reference sequence). In DNA, the CDR3 is TGTGCCAGCAGCCCGGGGGTCAAATCAATGTATAACAATGAGCAGTTCTTC. This gives the protein CASSPGVKSMYNNEQFF.

There are many counts of this clonotype. The chain couples TRBV24-1 to TRBJ2-3; 13 bases fit TRBD2. CDR1 is KGHDR and CDR2 is SFDVKD in the germline V gene. Trimming cost V 4 bases and J 4 bases; bases outside gene matches: 10. This CDR3 is built from 18 residues. CDR3 DNA sequence: TGTGCCACCAGTGACCCAACTAGCGGGAGGGCTGAATCAGATACGCAGTATTTT. It specifies CATSDPTSGRAESDTQYF.

This clonotype was seen repeatedly, ten times or more. The rearrangement joins TRBV28 to TRBJ1-2; 8 bases agree with TRBD1. The germline CDR1 and CDR2 sequences are MDHEN and SYDVKM. This CDR3 is 16 amino acids long. Trimming took 4 bases from V and 5 from J; bases not matched to a gene: 12. CDR3 loop: CASSSTSRQGRYGYTF. The CDR3 nucleotides are TGTGCCAGCAGTTCAACCTCCCGACAGGGGCGATATGGCTACACCTTC.